This record looks at one T cell receptor beta chain sequence and its context. This entry comes from a study of cytomegalovirus exposure and HLA in healthy donors. Germline lookup yields CDR1 SGHTA and CDR2 FQGNSA. The CDR3 is 18 amino acids. V lost 4 bases and J lost 3, with 23 bases in between. The PCR made use of 60 Vbeta and 13 Jbeta primers. Profiled with immunoSEQ multiplex PCR; TCRdb holds only in-frame clones, not every one. The table records over 150,000 clones, roughly 82% of them present only once. The chain recombines TRBV7-2 with TRBJ2-3, with D tentatively TRBD1 (6 bases). The source material was PBMCs. This TCR derives from a man aged 50-59 years in good health and CMV-seropositive. Here the CDR3 reads CASSSIPTGNRDTDTQYF. Written as DNA, the CDR3 is TGTGCCAGCAGCTCGATACCCACCGGGAACAGGGATACAGATACGCAGTATTTT.